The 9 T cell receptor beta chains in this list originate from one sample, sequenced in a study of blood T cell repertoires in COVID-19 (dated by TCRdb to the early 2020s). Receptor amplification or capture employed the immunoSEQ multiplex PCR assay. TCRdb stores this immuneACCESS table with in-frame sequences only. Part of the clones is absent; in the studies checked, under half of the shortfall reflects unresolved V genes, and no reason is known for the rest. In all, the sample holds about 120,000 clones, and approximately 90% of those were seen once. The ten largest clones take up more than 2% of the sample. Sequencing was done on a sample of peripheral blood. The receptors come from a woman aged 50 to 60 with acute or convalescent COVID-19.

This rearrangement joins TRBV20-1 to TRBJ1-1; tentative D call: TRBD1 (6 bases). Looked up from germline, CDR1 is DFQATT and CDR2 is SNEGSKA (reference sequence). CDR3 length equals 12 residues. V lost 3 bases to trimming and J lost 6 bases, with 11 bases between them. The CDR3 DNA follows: TGCAGTGCTAGTCTCGAGGGGGCTGAAGCTTTCTTT. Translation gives CSASLEGAEAFF.

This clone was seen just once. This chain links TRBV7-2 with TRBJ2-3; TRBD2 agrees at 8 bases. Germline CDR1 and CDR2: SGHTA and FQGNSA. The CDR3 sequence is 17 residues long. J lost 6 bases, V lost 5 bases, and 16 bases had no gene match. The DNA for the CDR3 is TGTGCCAGCAGCCCAATCCAGTTCGGGGGGGGGATCGATACGCAGTATTTT. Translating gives CASSPIQFGGGIDTQYF.

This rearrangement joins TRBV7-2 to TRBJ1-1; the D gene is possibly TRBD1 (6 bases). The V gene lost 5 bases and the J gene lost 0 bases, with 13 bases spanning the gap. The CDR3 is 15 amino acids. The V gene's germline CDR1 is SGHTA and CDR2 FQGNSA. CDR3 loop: CASSPLRGMNTEAFF. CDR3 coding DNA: TGTGCCAGCAGCCCTTTGAGGGGGATGAACACTGAAGCTTTCTTT.

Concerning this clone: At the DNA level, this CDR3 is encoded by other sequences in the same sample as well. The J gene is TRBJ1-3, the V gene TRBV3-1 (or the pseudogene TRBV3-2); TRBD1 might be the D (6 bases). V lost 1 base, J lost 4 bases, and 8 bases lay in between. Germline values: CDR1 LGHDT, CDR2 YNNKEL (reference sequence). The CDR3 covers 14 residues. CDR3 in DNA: TGTGCCAGCAGCCAAGGGACAGCCGGAAACACCATATATTTT. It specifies CASSQGTAGNTIYF.

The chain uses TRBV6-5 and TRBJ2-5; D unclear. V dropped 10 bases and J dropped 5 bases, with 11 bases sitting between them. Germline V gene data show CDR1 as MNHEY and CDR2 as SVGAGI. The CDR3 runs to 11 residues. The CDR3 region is CATQISETQYF. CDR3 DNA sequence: TGTGCCACACAAATCTCTGAGACCCAGTACTTC.

The DNA of the CDR3 is TGCGCCAGCAGCTGGACCCTAGCGGGGGGGCTCAATGAGCAGTTCTTC. It specifies CASSWTLAGGLNEQFF. V gene TRBV5-1 combines with J gene TRBJ2-1; 12 bases are shared with TRBD2. In germline, CDR1 is SGHRS, CDR2 YFSETQ. Trimming cost V 3 bases and J 6 bases; bases outside gene matches: 7. The CDR3 runs 16 residues.

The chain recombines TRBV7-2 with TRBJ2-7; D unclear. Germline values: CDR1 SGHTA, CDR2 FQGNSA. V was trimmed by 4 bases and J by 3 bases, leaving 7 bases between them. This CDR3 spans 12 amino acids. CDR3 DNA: TGTGCCAGCAGCTCACTACTCTACGAGCAGTACTTC. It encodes CASSSLLYEQYF.

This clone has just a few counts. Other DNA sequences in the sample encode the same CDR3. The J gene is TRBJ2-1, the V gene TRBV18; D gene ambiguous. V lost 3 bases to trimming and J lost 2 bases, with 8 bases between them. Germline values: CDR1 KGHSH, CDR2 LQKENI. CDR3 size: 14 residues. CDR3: CASSPLAAYNEQFF. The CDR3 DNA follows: TGTGCCAGCTCACCGCTTGCAGCCTACAATGAGCAGTTCTTC.

DNA of the CDR3: TGTGCCAGCAGTACCGACAGGGGCACGCCCCAGCATTTT. This translates into CASSTDRGTPQHF. The chain recombines TRBV6-5 with TRBJ1-5; 8 positions agree with TRBD1. CDR1 is MNHEY, CDR2 SVGAGI, per germline. With 5 bases clipped from V and 9 bases from J, the junction kept 6 bases outside the gene matches. There are 13 residues in the CDR3.